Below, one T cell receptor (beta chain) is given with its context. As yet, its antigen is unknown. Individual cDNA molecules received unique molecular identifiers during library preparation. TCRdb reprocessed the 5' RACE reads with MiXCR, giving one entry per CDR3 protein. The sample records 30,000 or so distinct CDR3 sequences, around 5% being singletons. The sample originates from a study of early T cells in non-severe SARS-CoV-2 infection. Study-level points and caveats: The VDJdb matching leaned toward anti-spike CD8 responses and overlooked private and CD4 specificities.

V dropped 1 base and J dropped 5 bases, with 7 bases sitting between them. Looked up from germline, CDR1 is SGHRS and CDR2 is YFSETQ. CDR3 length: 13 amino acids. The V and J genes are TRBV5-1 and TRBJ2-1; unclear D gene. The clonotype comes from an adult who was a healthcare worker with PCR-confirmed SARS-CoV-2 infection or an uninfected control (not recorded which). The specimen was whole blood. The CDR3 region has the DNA TGCGCCAGCAGCTTGACCCCCAACAATGAGCAGTTCTTC. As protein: CASSLTPNNEQFF.